This T cell receptor beta chain was identified during a study of blood T cell repertoires in COVID-19. Trimming took off 2 bases at V and 5 bases at J, with 22 bases between the two ends. This CDR3 is 18 amino acids long. Germline CDR1 SGHVS, CDR2 FQNEAQ. In the original processing: Amplifying reference gene primers gave estimates of nucleated cell counts. Generated by immunoSEQ multiplex PCR, the TCRdb table keeps only in-frame clones and is missing some. The V and J calls and clone size were taken over from that table, and D and trimming were inferred from the DNA. The repertoire holds about 87,000 clones, more than 75% seen once, with 5.1% in the top ten.

The source is a man aged 40-55 years with acute or convalescent COVID-19. The sequencing sample was made of peripheral blood. The V and J genes are TRBV7-8 and TRBJ1-5, with D possibly matching TRBD1 (6 bases). The CDR3 DNA reads TGTGCCAGCAGCTTAATCGTGGGGGCGCCTAGTCTGCATCAGCCCCAGCATTTT. It specifies CASSLIVGAPSLHQPQHF.